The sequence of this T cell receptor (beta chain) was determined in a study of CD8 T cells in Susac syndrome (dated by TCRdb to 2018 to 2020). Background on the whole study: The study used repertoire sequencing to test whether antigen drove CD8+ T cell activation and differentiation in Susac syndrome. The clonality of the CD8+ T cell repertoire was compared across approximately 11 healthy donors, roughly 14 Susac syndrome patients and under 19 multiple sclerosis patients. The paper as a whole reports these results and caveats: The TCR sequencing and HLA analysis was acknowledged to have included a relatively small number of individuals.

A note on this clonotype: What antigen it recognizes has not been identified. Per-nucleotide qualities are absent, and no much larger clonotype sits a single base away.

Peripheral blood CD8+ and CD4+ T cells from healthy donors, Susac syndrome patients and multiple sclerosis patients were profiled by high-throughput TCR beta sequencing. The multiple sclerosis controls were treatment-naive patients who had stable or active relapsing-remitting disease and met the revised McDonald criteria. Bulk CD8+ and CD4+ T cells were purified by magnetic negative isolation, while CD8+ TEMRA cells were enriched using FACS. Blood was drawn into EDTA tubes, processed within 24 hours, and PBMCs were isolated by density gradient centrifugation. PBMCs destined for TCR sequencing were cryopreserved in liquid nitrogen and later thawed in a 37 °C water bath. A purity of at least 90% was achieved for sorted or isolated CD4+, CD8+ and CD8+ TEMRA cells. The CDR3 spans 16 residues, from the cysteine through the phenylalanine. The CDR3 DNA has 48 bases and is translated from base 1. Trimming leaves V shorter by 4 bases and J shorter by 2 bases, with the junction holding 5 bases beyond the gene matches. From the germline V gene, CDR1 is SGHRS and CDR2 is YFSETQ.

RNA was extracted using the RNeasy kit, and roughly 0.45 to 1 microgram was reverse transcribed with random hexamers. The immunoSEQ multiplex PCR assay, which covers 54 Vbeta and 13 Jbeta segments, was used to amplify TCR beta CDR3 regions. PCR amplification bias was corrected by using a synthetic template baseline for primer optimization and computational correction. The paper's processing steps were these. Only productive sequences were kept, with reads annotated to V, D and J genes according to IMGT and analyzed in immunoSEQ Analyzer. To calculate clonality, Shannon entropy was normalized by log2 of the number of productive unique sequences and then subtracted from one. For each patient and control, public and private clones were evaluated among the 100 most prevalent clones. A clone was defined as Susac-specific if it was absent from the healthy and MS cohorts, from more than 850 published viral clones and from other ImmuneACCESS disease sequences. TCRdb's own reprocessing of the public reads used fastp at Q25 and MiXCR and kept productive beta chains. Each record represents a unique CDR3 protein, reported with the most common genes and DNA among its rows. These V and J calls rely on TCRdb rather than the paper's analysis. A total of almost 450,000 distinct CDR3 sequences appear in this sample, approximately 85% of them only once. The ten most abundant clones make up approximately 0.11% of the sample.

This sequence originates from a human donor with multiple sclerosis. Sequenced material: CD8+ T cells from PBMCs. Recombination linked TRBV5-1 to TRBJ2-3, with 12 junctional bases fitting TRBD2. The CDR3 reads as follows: CASSASGGDPTDTQYF. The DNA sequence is TGCGCCAGCAGCGCTAGCGGGGGGGACCCCACAGATACGCAGTATTTT.